The 9 T cell receptor beta chains below come from one sample, sequenced in a study of T cell responses to AZD1222 COVID-19 vaccine. Assay used: immunoSEQ multiplex PCR; TCRdb lists only in-frame clones, some missing. The table shows 130,000 or so clones, with approximately 85% occurring only once. Sequenced here: peripheral blood, sampled 28 days after the second dose of the MenACWY control vaccine. Receptors originate from an adult who received the MenACWY meningococcal vaccine as a control.

The V call is TRBV3-1 (or the pseudogene TRBV3-2), the J call TRBJ2-7; 8 positions agree with TRBD1. CDR1 is LGHDT and CDR2 is YNNKEL in the germline V gene (reference sequence). This CDR3 comprises 15 residues. V gave up 0 bases and J gave up 0 bases; unmatched junction bases: 1. The CDR3 sequence is CASSQETGDSYEQYV. DNA for the CDR3: TGTGCCAGCAGCCAAGAGACAGGGGACTCCTACGAGCAGTACGTC.

J is TRBJ2-3 and V is TRBV6-1, with D uncertain. The CDR3 has 13 residues. Trimming stripped 3 bases from V and 3 bases from J, with 7 bases between. Germline assignment: CDR1 MNHNS and CDR2 SASEGT. The DNA for the CDR3 is TGTGCCAGCAGTGACGGGTCTACAGATACGCAGTATTTT. It yields the protein CASSDGSTDTQYF.

This clone was detected only once. The V call is TRBV3-1 (or the pseudogene TRBV3-2), the J call TRBJ2-2; the D gene is possibly TRBD2 (5 bases). The CDR3 runs 16 residues. Germline CDR1 LGHDT, CDR2 YNNKEL (reference sequence). V lost 3 bases and J 5 bases, leaving 16 bases between the germline ends. The CDR3 nucleotides read TGTGCCAGCAGCCATCAAGCGGTGGTGAGGACCGGGGAGCTGTTTTTT. It encodes CASSHQAVVRTGELFF.

The gene calls are TRBV10-3 and TRBJ1-2, with a tentative D call TRBD1 (5 bases). The CDR3 is made up of 14 amino acids. The V gene lost 0 bases and the J gene lost 3 bases, with 8 bases spanning the gap. The germline gives CDR1 ENHRY, CDR2 SYGVKD. The CDR3 DNA sequence: TGTGCCATCAGTGAGTCAGGAGGGGACTATGGCTACACCTTC. Its protein product is CAISESGGDYGYTF.

The chain is built from TRBV5-8 and TRBJ2-1, with unresolved D. Per the germline V gene, CDR1 is SGHTS and CDR2 is YDEGEE. There are 14 residues in the CDR3. Trimming stripped 2 bases from V and 4 bases from J, with 10 bases between. CDR3 DNA sequence: TGTGCCAGCAGCTTTCGGCAGGCTTACAATGAGCAGTTCTTC. It is translated as CASSFRQAYNEQFF.

The genes are TRBV5-1 and TRBJ1-3, with D unclear. This CDR3 comprises 14 residues. The V gene's germline CDR1 is SGHRS and CDR2 YFSETQ. The germline V and J ends were trimmed by 5 bases and 0 bases, with 9 bases remaining between them. CDR3 loop: CASRAISSGNTIYF. In nucleotides, the CDR3 is TGCGCCAGCAGAGCGATATCCTCTGGAAACACCATATATTTT.

The rearrangement links TRBV28 to TRBJ1-2; the match to TRBD1 covers 9 bases. The V gene end was trimmed by 5 bases and the J gene end by 4 bases; junction bases not matched to a gene: 8. The CDR3 has 15 residues. Germline V gene sequence: CDR1 MDHEN, CDR2 SYDVKM. The CDR3 region is CASSLPGQGTYGYTF. CDR3 in DNA: TGTGCCAGCAGTCTACCGGGACAGGGAACCTATGGCTACACCTTC.

The chain joins TRBV9 to TRBJ2-3; 7 nucleotides align to TRBD2. The ends lost 0 bases at V and 6 bases at J; junction bases unmatched: 10. Germline assignment: CDR1 SGDLS and CDR2 YYNGEE. The CDR3 extends over 16 amino acids. The CDR3 sequence: CASSVDTRGVWDTQYF. The CDR3 nucleotides are TGTGCCAGCAGCGTAGACACCCGGGGGGTGTGGGATACGCAGTATTTT.

The chain is built from TRBV5-6 and TRBJ2-2; 7 positions match TRBD2. After removal of 4 bases from V and 4 bases from J, the junction contained 10 bases not matched to a gene. From germline, CDR1 is SGHDT and CDR2 YYEEEE. The CDR3 runs 16 residues. For the CDR3, the DNA is TGTGCCAGCAGCATCCTGTCCGGGAGGAGCACCGGGGAGCTGTTTTTT. Translation gives CASSILSGRSTGELFF.